A single sample is the source of the 15 T cell receptor beta chains below, sequenced in a study of T-cell reconstitution after alpha-beta-depleted transplantation in children. Study outcomes and limitations: Counts and diversity of T cells one year after transplant came mostly from newly produced T cells.

These TCRs are of unknown antigen specificity. The TCRbeta library incorporated unique molecular identifiers. MiXCR, applied by TCRdb to the PCR reads, yields one record per CDR3 protein. The sample lists 330,000 or so distinct CDR3 sequences; roughly 7.8% were seen once. The sample was peripheral blood, taken 360 days after TCRalphabeta/CD19-depleted stem cell transplant. The receptor source for this set is a female patient between 2 and 15 years old who had a stem cell transplant for Fanconi anemia, so the T cells may come from the graft donor.

This clonotype was recorded many times. The chain is built from TRBV6-5 and TRBJ2-7; the D gene is possibly TRBD2 (5 bases). CDR1 is MNHEY, CDR2 SVGAGI, per germline. The ends were cut back, 8 bases at V and 4 bases at J, with 9 bases in the middle. The CDR3 has 11 amino acids. The CDR3 reads CASGREYEQYF. The CDR3 nucleotides are TGTGCCAGCGGTAGGGAGTACGAGCAGTACTTC.

Ten or more counts support this clonotype. The chain carries TRBV29-1 and TRBJ2-1, with 8 bases matching TRBD2. Germline CDR1 SQVTM, CDR2 ANQGSEA. The ends lost 4 bases at V and 3 bases at J; junction bases unmatched: 5. CDR3 size: 14 residues. CDR3 in amino acids: CSVVSLAGYNEQFF. For the CDR3, the DNA is TGCAGCGTTGTCAGTCTAGCGGGCTACAATGAGCAGTTCTTC.

CDR3 DNA sequence: TGTGCCAGCAGCTCGGGAGGCAGGGGTCCCGGATACGAGCAGTACTTC. Protein sequence: CASSSGGRGPGYEQYF. V and J are TRBV7-2 and TRBJ2-7, with D possibly TRBD2 on 7 matching bases. Trimming took 4 bases from V and 4 from J, leaving 20 bases between them. This CDR3 region has 16 residues. Germline CDR1 reads SGHTA; CDR2 reads FQGNSA.

This clonotype was seen repeatedly, ten times or more. This sequence joins TRBV28 and TRBJ2-1; 7 bases align to TRBD1. Losses at the gene ends were 4 bases for V and 3 bases for J; bases not matched to a gene: 9. Germline assignment: CDR1 MDHEN and CDR2 SYDVKM. There are 16 residues in the CDR3. In DNA, the CDR3 is TGTGCCAGCAGTTCTCTAATGACAGGGCACTACAATGAGCAGTTCTTC. Its translation is CASSSLMTGHYNEQFF.

This clonotype was recorded at least ten times. V gene TRBV5-5 combines with J gene TRBJ2-5; TRBD1 might be the D (6 bases). This CDR3 contains 18 residues. The ends were cut back, 0 bases at V and 0 bases at J, with 18 bases in the middle. Germline lookup yields CDR1 SGHKS and CDR2 YYEKEE (reference sequence). The CDR3 is CASSLGSGDTMYQETQYF. DNA for the CDR3: TGTGCCAGCAGCTTGGGGTCTGGGGACACAATGTACCAAGAGACCCAGTACTTC.

This clonotype was seen ten or more times. The chain has TRBV15 and TRBJ2-1; D not resolved. CDR3 length equals 14 residues. Trimming shortened V by 5 bases and J by 8 bases, and 16 bases separated the two germline ends. In germline, CDR1 is LNHNV, CDR2 YYDKDF (reference sequence). CDR3 amino acids: CATSSRARVDEQFF. The CDR3 DNA is TGTGCCACCAGCTCCCGGGCAAGGGTTGATGAGCAGTTCTTC.

This rearrangement joins TRBV5-4 to TRBJ1-5; unclear D gene. Trimming took off 0 bases at V and 3 bases at J, with 7 bases between the two ends. This CDR3 spans 14 amino acids. The germline V gene encodes CDR1 SGHNT and CDR2 YYREEE (reference sequence). The CDR3 nucleotides read TGTGCCAGCAGCTTGGGGGAGTCCAATCAGCCCCAGCATTTT. Protein product: CASSLGESNQPQHF.

This rearrangement joins TRBV12-3 or TRBV12-4 to TRBJ2-2; TRBD1 matches at 8 bases. J lost 5 bases, V lost 3 bases, and 5 bases had no gene match. The CDR3 runs 15 residues. The CDR3 nucleotides read TGTGCCAGCAGTTTCGGACAGGGACGGACCGGGGAGCTGTTTTTT. Amino acid sequence: CASSFGQGRTGELFF.

This clonotype has just a few counts. The rearrangement links TRBV7-2 to TRBJ1-5; 8 nucleotides agree with TRBD1. The CDR3 is made up of 16 amino acids. From germline, CDR1 is SGHTA and CDR2 FQGNSA. V shed 5 bases, J shed 11 bases, and the junction held 17 bases outside the gene matches. For the CDR3, the DNA is TGTGCCAGCAGCCCCGACAGGGGAGGGTTTGGGACGGCCCAGCATTTT. This gives the protein CASSPDRGGFGTAQHF.

This clonotype appeared many times. V usage is TRBV20-1 and J usage is TRBJ2-3; TRBD2 matches 12 bases. CDR3 length: 15 residues. Germline V gene sequence: CDR1 DFQATT, CDR2 SNEGSKA (reference sequence). The J segment lost 0 bases and the V segment lost 5 bases, leaving 3 bases of the junction unmatched. CDR3 residues: CSAGGLAGSTDTQYF. The CDR3 DNA follows: TGCAGTGCTGGAGGACTAGCGGGGAGCACAGATACGCAGTATTTT.

This clonotype was detected only a few times. The chain couples TRBV25-1 to TRBJ2-7; D unresolved. CDR1 and CDR2 from the germline V gene are MGHDK and SYGVNS. This CDR3 region has 15 residues. V dropped 1 base and J dropped 0 bases, with 10 bases sitting between them. The CDR3 nucleotides read TGTGCCAGCAGTGAATCTAAAGGTCTCTCCTACGAGCAGTACTTC. Translation: CASSESKGLSYEQYF.

This clonotype was observed many times. CDR3 bases: TGTGCCAGCAGCCCTCAGGGGGAATACACTGAAGCTTTCTTT. Protein: CASSPQGEYTEAFF. The V call is TRBV5-5, the J call TRBJ1-1, with TRBD1 identical over 7 bases. The germline V gene encodes CDR1 SGHKS and CDR2 YYEKEE (reference sequence). J gave up 3 bases and V 4 bases, and 6 bases lay outside the gene matches. The CDR3 covers 14 residues.

In its sample, this clonotype was seen many times. V usage is TRBV7-3 and J usage is TRBJ2-3; D perhaps matches TRBD1 (6 bases). Germline CDR1 reads SGHTA; CDR2 reads FQGTGA. V was clipped by 4 bases and J by 1 base, with 15 bases between them. The length of the CDR3 is 16 residues. In DNA, the CDR3 is TGTGCCAGCAGCTCGAGCTTGGGGGCTGGCACAGATACGCAGTATTTT. Protein: CASSSSLGAGTDTQYF.

This clonotype was detected ten times or more. The chain recombines TRBV6-1 with TRBJ1-5, with D unresolved. Trimming removed 2 bases at V and 4 bases at J, with 12 bases between. Looked up from germline, CDR1 is MNHNS and CDR2 is SASEGT. This CDR3 is built from 15 residues. CDR3 protein: CASSEWWTGNQPQHF. CDR3 DNA sequence: TGTGCCAGCAGTGAATGGTGGACGGGGAATCAGCCCCAGCATTTT.

This clonotype was recorded a few times. V gene TRBV20-1 combines with J gene TRBJ2-1; perhaps TRBD2 as D (5 bases). V shed 3 bases and J shed 5 bases, with 8 bases lying between them. The length of the CDR3 is 12 residues. In germline, CDR1 is DFQATT, CDR2 SNEGSKA (reference sequence). Here the CDR3 reads CSASGKNNEQFF. CDR3 nucleotide sequence: TGCAGTGCTAGCGGGAAAAACAATGAGCAGTTCTTC.